Described below is a single TCR beta chain sequence and its context. The sample belongs to a study of blood T cell repertoires in COVID-19. About the study: The United States, Italy and Spain provided the acute and convalescent COVID-19 samples.

Original handling: Reference gene primers were amplified, and this amplification served to estimate nucleated cell counts. The assay was immunoSEQ multiplex PCR, and TCRdb's table has in-frame clones only and misses some. That table furnishes V, J and clone size, whereas the DNA furnished D and trimming. The sample includes around 100,000 clones, over 70% of them seen just once. Trimming took 2 bases from V and 1 from J, leaving 8 bases between them. Germline lookup yields CDR1 SGHTA and CDR2 FQGTGA. This CDR3 comprises 15 residues. Sequencing was performed on peripheral blood. This sequence joins TRBV7-3 and TRBJ2-2; D is ambiguous. The clonotype was recovered from a man between 45 and 60 years old with acute or convalescent COVID-19. CDR3 amino acids: CASSLQRGNTGELFF. The CDR3 nucleotides are TGTGCCAGCAGCTTACAGCGCGGGAACACCGGGGAGCTGTTTTTT.